Listed here are 14 T cell receptor beta chains from one sample, sequenced in a study of blood T cell repertoires in COVID-19. Sequenced by immunoSEQ multiplex PCR; TCRdb stores in-frame clones only, minus some. In the table there are roughly 190,000 clones, approximately 80% of which are singletons. The sample consisted of PBMCs or T cells enriched from blood (not recorded which). These receptors were collected from a man aged 35-49 years who had recovered from COVID-19.

This clone showed up just a few times. The V and J genes are TRBV19 and TRBJ2-2; D is unresolved. Trimming pared 5 bases from V and 6 bases from J, leaving 7 bases between. The CDR3 covers 12 residues. CDR1 and CDR2 from the germline V gene are LNHDA and SQIVND (reference sequence). Here the CDR3 DNA reads TGTGCCAGTAGTCCCCAGGCCGGGGAGCTGTTTTTT. Protein sequence: CASSPQAGELFF.

V usage is TRBV18 and J usage is TRBJ1-1; D is possibly TRBD1 (5 bases). Trimming cost V 3 bases and J 4 bases, with 12 bases left between them. The germline gives CDR1 KGHSH, CDR2 LQKENI. This CDR3 spans 14 amino acids. The CDR3 reads CASSPRGEGTEAFF. The CDR3 DNA follows: TGTGCCAGCTCACCGCGGGGGGAGGGCACTGAAGCTTTCTTT.

This chain uses TRBV5-4 with TRBJ2-1; D may be TRBD2 (7 bases). The CDR3 covers 16 residues. Germline-derived CDR1 and CDR2 are SGHNT and YYREEE (reference sequence). Between the trimmed V and J ends, which lost 6 bases and 0 bases, there was a span of 16 bases. Here the CDR3 DNA reads TGTGCCAGCACTATTGGGGGGGCTAGCTCCTACAATGAGCAGTTCTTC. It translates to CASTIGGASSYNEQFF.

The chain couples TRBV28 to TRBJ2-3; TRBD2 matches at 14 bases. The CDR3 has 20 residues. CDR1 MDHEN and CDR2 SYDVKM come from the germline V gene. V was clipped by 5 bases and J by 0 bases; unmatched bases: 13. The CDR3: CASSARLAGGSFSSTDTQYF. For the CDR3, the DNA is TGTGCCAGCAGTGCACGACTAGCGGGAGGGTCCTTTTCTAGCACAGATACGCAGTATTTT.

The chain couples TRBV4-1 to TRBJ2-7, with D hard to call. Germline CDR1 is MGHRA and CDR2 is YSYEKL. The CDR3 loop spans 13 amino acids. The V end lost 2 bases, the J end lost 0 bases, and 5 bases lay between the germline ends. The CDR3 region is CASSQTDSYEQYF. Written as DNA, the CDR3 is TGCGCCAGCAGCCAAACAGACTCCTACGAGCAGTACTTC.

The rearrangement uses TRBV23-1 and TRBJ1-5; no reliable D call. TRBV23-1 is placed among ORFs of uncertain function. CDR3 size: 16 residues. Trimming shortened V by 6 bases and J by 2 bases, and 17 bases separated the two germline ends. The CDR3 sequence is CASRTYPRGGNQPQHF. In DNA form, the CDR3 reads TGCGCCAGCAGGACTTACCCGAGAGGTGGCAATCAGCCCCAGCATTTT.

V usage is TRBV19 and J usage is TRBJ2-7, with 11 bases aligning to TRBD2. The CDR3 loop spans 14 amino acids. CDR1 and CDR2 from the germline V gene are LNHDA and SQIVND (reference sequence). V shed 4 bases, J shed 3 bases, and the junction held 2 bases outside the gene matches. The CDR3 DNA follows: TGTGCCAGTAGTACTACTAGCGGGAGCTACGAGCAGTACTTC. Encoded protein: CASSTTSGSYEQYF.

The J gene is TRBJ2-3, the V gene TRBV5-1, with D possibly TRBD1 on 6 matching bases. Per the germline V gene, CDR1 is SGHRS and CDR2 is YFSETQ. V lost 3 bases and J lost 3, with 17 bases in between. There are 16 residues in the CDR3. The chain's CDR3 is CASSSDSGVGTDTQYF. CDR3 DNA: TGCGCCAGCAGCTCTGACTCAGGGGTCGGGACAGATACGCAGTATTTT.

The J gene is TRBJ1-1, the V gene TRBV29-1; 8 bases agree with TRBD1. CDR3 size: 14 residues. Trimming took 4 bases from V and 3 from J; bases not matched to a gene: 7. Germline CDR1 reads SQVTM; CDR2 reads ANQGSEA. The CDR3 loop reads CSVVSQGADTEAFF. For the CDR3, the DNA is TGCAGCGTTGTATCGCAGGGGGCCGACACTGAAGCTTTCTTT. The entire variable domain, with the rest obtained from reference TRBV29-1 and TRBJ1-1, is as follows: SAVISQKPSRDICQRGTSLTIQCQVDSQVTMMFWYRQQPGQSLTLIATANQGSEATYESGFVIDKFPISRPNLTFSTLTVSNMSPEDSSIYLCSVVSQGADTEAFFGQGTRLTVV.

This clone was detected only a few times. The V and J genes are TRBV29-1 and TRBJ1-2; 10 nucleotides agree with TRBD1. CDR3 length: 13 residues. The V gene's germline CDR1 is SQVTM and CDR2 ANQGSEA. With V trimmed by 1 base and J by 7 bases, 3 bases remained unmatched. The CDR3 loop is CSVEGQGARGYTF. CDR3 bases: TGCAGCGTTGAAGGACAGGGGGCGCGTGGCTACACCTTC.

This clone appeared a few times. This chain links TRBV2 with TRBJ1-1, with D possibly matching TRBD1 (6 bases). The CDR3 has 15 amino acids. Trimming pared 9 bases from V and 0 bases from J, leaving 17 bases between. Germline values: CDR1 SNHLY, CDR2 FYNNEI. CDR3 in amino acids: CAREIVGGLNTEAFF. The CDR3 DNA sequence: TGTGCCAGGGAAATTGTGGGGGGGCTGAACACTGAAGCTTTCTTT.

The CDR3 region has the DNA TGTGCCACCAGCAGAGAACCGGGACTCCTAGGGGCGTACGAGCAGTACTTC. Amino acid sequence: CATSREPGLLGAYEQYF. The J gene is TRBJ2-7, the V gene TRBV15; D may be TRBD2 (6 bases). The V end was cut by 0 bases, the J end by 4 bases, with 19 bases between. CDR1 LNHNV and CDR2 YYDKDF come from the germline V gene (reference sequence). CDR3 length equals 17 residues.

The sample holds one count of this clone. The gene calls are TRBV7-3 and TRBJ2-1; TRBD2 agrees at 12 bases. Per the germline V gene, CDR1 is SGHTA and CDR2 is FQGTGA. There are 15 residues in the CDR3. The V and J ends lost 5 bases and 10 bases, in that order; junction bases with no gene match: 9. CDR3 DNA sequence: TGTGCCAGCAGCCGACTAGCGGGAGCGGTGGAGGAGCAGTTCTTC. It encodes CASSRLAGAVEEQFF.

This clone occurred once. This chain links TRBV19 with TRBJ1-1, with 7 bases identical to TRBD1. CDR3 length equals 15 residues. CDR1 is LNHDA and CDR2 is SQIVND in the germline V gene (reference sequence). The V and J ends lost 5 bases and 1 base, in that order; junction bases with no gene match: 7. This CDR3 is CASSPRGWRNTEAFF. The DNA of the CDR3 is TGTGCCAGTAGTCCCAGGGGGTGGAGGAACACTGAAGCTTTCTTT.